This T cell receptor (beta chain) was identified during a study of T-cell reconstitution after alpha-beta-depleted transplantation in children. This CDR3 is 15 amino acids long. Germline V gene sequence: CDR1 MNHEY, CDR2 SVGAGI. Trimming shortened V by 3 bases and J by 3 bases, and 15 bases separated the two germline ends. Only a few counts were recorded for this clonotype. Preparation of the TCRbeta library was carried out with unique molecular identifiers. TCRdb reanalysed the PCR reads using MiXCR and keeps one entry per CDR3 protein. Of fewer than 550,000 distinct CDR3 sequences detected, 9.5% to 12% appear once; the ten largest clones hold around 15%.

Sample: PBMCs, mostly from graft donor cells, taken 180 days after TCRalphabeta/CD19-depleted stem cell transplant. The V gene is TRBV6-5, the J gene TRBJ2-7; D might be TRBD1 or TRBD2, each matching 5 bases. This clonotype originated in a female patient aged 2-9 years who had a stem cell transplant for aplastic anemia, so the T cells may come from the graft donor. The DNA for the CDR3 is TGTGCCAGCAGTTATCGTGGGACGGGCCTCTACGAGCAGTACTTC. Translating gives CASSYRGTGLYEQYF.